Below, 13 T cell receptor beta chains from the same sample are listed, as sequenced in a study of T cells in women clearing cervical HPV infection (dated by TCRdb to the late 2010s). Library prep was done by the immunoSEQ multiplex PCR assay. TCRdb limited this immuneACCESS table to in-frame rearrangements with V and J called. A share of clones is missing; checked studies link under half to unresolved V genes, and the rest is unexplained. The sample's table covers 40,000 or so clones. The ten biggest clones cover around 5.8% of the sample. What was sequenced was blood buffy coat. All receptors derive from a woman aged 18-70 years with a cervical HPV16 infection that either progressed to CIN3+ or cleared (not recorded which).

Note on this clone: The read terminates 3 residues ahead of where the CDR3 ends, so the germline J gene completes it. The chain joins TRBV12-3 or TRBV12-4 to TRBJ1-5; 7 positions agree with TRBD1. CDR3 length: 15 amino acids. Trimming cost V 4 bases and J 2 bases; bases outside gene matches: 5. The CDR3 loop reads CASSYTGERNQPQHF. The sequenced CDR3 bases are TGTGCCAGCAGTTATACAGGGGAACGCAATCAGCCC.

The CDR3 protein is CASSSGLATQETQYF. The sequenced CDR3 bases are TGTGCCAGCAGCTCTGGACTAGCGACACAAGAGACC. This sequence joins TRBV7-2 and TRBJ2-5; 9 nucleotides match TRBD2. The sequenced fragment ends 3 residues before the CDR3 boundary, so the rest is inferred from the germline J gene. The V gene end was trimmed by 4 bases and the J gene end by 2 bases; junction bases not matched to a gene: 5. CDR1 and CDR2 from the germline V gene are SGHTA and FQGNSA. This CDR3 is 15 amino acids long. Complete variable domain (other parts from reference TRBV7-2 and TRBJ2-5): GAGVSQSPSNKVTEKGKDVELRCDPISGHTALYWYRQSLGQGLEFLIYFQGNSAPDKSGLPSDRFSAERTGGSVSTLTIQRTQQEDSAVYLCASSSGLATQETQYFGPGTRLLVL.

Comment on this clone: Read sequence stops 3 residues before the CDR3 end, and the germline J gene provides the missing end. This rearrangement joins TRBV19 to TRBJ2-7, with D perhaps TRBD2 (5 bases). The ends were cut back, 5 bases at V and 0 bases at J, with 11 bases in the middle. Looked up from germline, CDR1 is LNHDA and CDR2 is SQIVND (reference sequence). The CDR3 is 14 amino acids. CDR3 DNA (partial): TGTGCCAGTAGTGCTGGACTTATCTCCTACGAG. Translation: CASSAGLISYE. The full CDR3 sequence reads CASSAGLISYEQYF.

Worth noting for this clone: The read comes to an end 3 residues before the CDR3 does, leaving the germline J gene to fill in the end. This rearrangement joins TRBV2 to TRBJ2-3; 7 nucleotides align to TRBD1. The length of the CDR3 is 15 residues. Germline CDR1 and CDR2: SNHLY and FYNNEI. Incomplete CDR3 DNA: TGTGCCAGCAGGACACAGGGGTCGGGATATCAGCCG. Protein product: CASRTQGSGYQP. The whole CDR3 protein reads CASRTQGSGYQPQYF.

Details on this clone: The CDR3 end lies 3 residues beyond the end of the read and is filled in from the germline J gene. The rearrangement links TRBV4-1 to TRBJ2-3, with 8 bases fitting TRBD2. Germline values: CDR1 MGHRA, CDR2 YSYEKL. The CDR3 is 17 residues long. V gave up 4 bases and J gave up 0 bases; unmatched junction bases: 9. The CDR3 sequence: CASSPFFSGESTDTQYF. The DNA read from the CDR3 is TGCGCCAGCAGCCCTTTCTTTAGCGGGGAGAGCACAGATACG.

By frequency, this clone registers large (0.1 to 1%). The read stops 3 residues short of the end of the CDR3; the missing end is completed from the germline J gene. The genes are TRBV20-1 and TRBJ2-1, with a tentative D call TRBD1 (6 bases). V was shortened by 5 bases and J by 7 bases, with 18 bases between the two germline ends. The CDR3 loop spans 14 amino acids. Germline V lookup: CDR1 DFQATT, CDR2 SNEGSKA (reference sequence). Incomplete CDR3 DNA: TGCAGTGCTGGGAAACAGGGCCGGACGAATGAG. Protein product: CSAGKQGRTNE. The whole CDR3 protein is CSAGKQGRTNEQFF.

On this clone itself: Read coverage stops 3 residues before the CDR3 terminus; the germline J gene supplies the remainder. This chain links TRBV7-2 with TRBJ1-2, with unresolved D. CDR1 is SGHTA and CDR2 is FQGNSA in the germline V gene. This CDR3 contains 13 residues. V gave up 1 base and J gave up 7 bases, with 10 bases separating them. The CDR3 reads CASSLEPGPGYTF. CDR3 DNA (partial): TGTGCCAGCAGCTTAGAACCAGGTCCTGGC.

Details on this clone: Coverage ceases 3 residues before the CDR3 finishes, and the germline J gene fills in the end. This chain joins TRBV5-1 and TRBJ2-3; unclear D gene. CDR1 and CDR2 from the germline V gene are SGHRS and YFSETQ. The CDR3 consists of 13 residues. CDR3 amino acids: CASSLDSNQPQYF. The CDR3 bases that were read are TGCGCCAGCAGCTTGGATAGCAATCAGCCG.

With respect to this clone: The read ends 3 residues shy of where the CDR3 ends; the end is completed using the germline J gene. V is TRBV19 and J is TRBJ1-1, with D tentatively TRBD1 (6 bases). This CDR3 region has 14 residues. Per the germline V gene, CDR1 is LNHDA and CDR2 is SQIVND (reference sequence). V shed 8 bases and J shed 7 bases, with 20 bases lying between them. CDR3 DNA, as far as it was read: TGTGCCAGTGGGCGACAGGAGCAAGTCAGTGAA. Amino acids: CASGRQEQVSE. In full, the CDR3 is CASGRQEQVSEAFF. Drawing the rest from reference TRBV19 and TRBJ1-1, the complete variable domain is DGGITQSPKYLFRKEGQNVTLSCEQNLNHDAMYWYRQDPGQGLRLIYYSQIVNDFQKGDIAEGYSVSREKKESFPLTVTSAQKNPTAFYLCASGRQEQVSEAFFGQGTRLTVV.

This CDR3 reads CASRLGRVAFF. The CDR3 DNA, read in part, is TGTGCCAGCCGTTTGGGCAGAGTA. This chain links TRBV7-9 with TRBJ1-1; no clear D. The read comes to an end 3 residues before the CDR3 does, leaving the germline J gene to fill in the end. The CDR3 sequence is 11 residues long. Germline CDR1 SEHNR, CDR2 FQNEAQ (reference sequence).

Turning to this clone: The CDR3 end is not reached by the read, which stops 3 residues before it; the germline J gene fills it in. This rearrangement joins TRBV7-6 to TRBJ2-3; D is undetermined. CDR1 is SGHVS and CDR2 is FNYEAQ in the germline V gene. The CDR3 is 15 residues long. The V and J ends lost 4 bases and 3 bases respectively, with 14 bases between them. Partial CDR3 DNA: TGTGCCAGCAGCTCCTGGAGACATTCGACAGATACG. Translating gives CASSSWRHSTDT. The whole CDR3 sequence is CASSSWRHSTDTQYF. The full variable domain, its missing parts supplied by reference TRBV7-6 and TRBJ2-3, is GAGVSQSPRYKVTKRGQDVALRCDPISGHVSLYWYRQALGQGPEFLTYFNYEAQQDKSGLPNDRFSAERPEGSISTLTIQRTEQRDSAMYRCASSSWRHSTDTQYFGPGTRLTVL.

Worth noting for this clone: The CDR3 end falls 3 residues outside the read, so it is completed with the germline J gene. The genes are TRBV29-1 and TRBJ1-2; D possibly corresponds to TRBD1 (5 bases). CDR3 size: 13 residues. Germline V gene lookup returns CDR1 SQVTM and CDR2 ANQGSEA. The covered CDR3 bases are TGCAGCGCGAGCCCTAGCGGGACCCACGAC. Translating gives CSASPSGTHD. The complete CDR3 reads CSASPSGTHDYTF.

About this clone itself: The missing CDR3 end, 3 residues past where the read stops, is filled in from the germline J gene. V and J are TRBV7-2 and TRBJ2-3, with no clear D. This CDR3 comprises 12 residues. The germline V gene has CDR1 SGHTA and CDR2 FQGNSA. The CDR3: CASSYSNQPQYF. Partial CDR3 DNA: TGTGCCAGCAGCTATAGCAATCAGCCG.